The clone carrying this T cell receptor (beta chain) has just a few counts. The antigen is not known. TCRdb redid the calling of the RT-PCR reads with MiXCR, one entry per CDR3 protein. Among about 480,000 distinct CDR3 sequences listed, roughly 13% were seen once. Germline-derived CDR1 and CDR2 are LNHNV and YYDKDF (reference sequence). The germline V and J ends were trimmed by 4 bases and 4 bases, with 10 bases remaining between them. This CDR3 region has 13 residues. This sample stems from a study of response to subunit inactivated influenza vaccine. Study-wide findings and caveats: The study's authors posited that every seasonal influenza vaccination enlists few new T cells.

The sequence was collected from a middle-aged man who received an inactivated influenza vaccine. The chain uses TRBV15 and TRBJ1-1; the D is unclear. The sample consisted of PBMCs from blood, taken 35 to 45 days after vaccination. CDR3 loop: CATSTPGLTEAFF. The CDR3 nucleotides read TGTGCCACCAGCACTCCAGGTCTCACTGAAGCTTTCTTT.